These 6 T cell receptor beta chains came from one sample sequenced in a study of T cell clonality in common variable immunodeficiency. TCRdb's copy holds only in-frame clones and misses some; the assay was immunoSEQ multiplex PCR. Altogether more than 30,000 clones were found in the sample, and no singletons occur. The sample consisted of peripheral blood mononuclear cells. The receptors derive from a person aged 18 to 70 in good health.

The sample holds a few counts of this clone. This chain's CDR3 is CAWTSGLAGGTDTAFF. The sequenced CDR3 bases are TGTGCCTGGACCTCAGGACTAGCGGGAGGGACAGATACG. V and J are TRBV30 and TRBJ1-1; the match to TRBD1 covers 7 bases. The CDR3 is cut off 3 residues early in the read; its end comes from the germline J gene. The CDR3 has 16 amino acids. Per the germline V gene, CDR1 is GTSNPN and CDR2 is SVGIG (reference sequence).

This clone was counted ten times or more. Read coverage stops 3 residues before the CDR3 terminus; the germline J gene supplies the remainder. The chain uses TRBV6-1 and TRBJ2-3; no reliable D call. Trimming pared 0 bases from V and 6 bases from J, leaving 10 bases between. CDR3 length: 14 residues. Germline V lookup: CDR1 MNHNS, CDR2 SASEGT. The covered CDR3 bases are TGTGCCAGCAGTGAAGCAACTTTCCGGGATACG. The encoded protein is CASSEATFRDT. The CDR3 in its entirety is CASSEATFRDTQYF.

Comments on this clone: The read halts 3 residues ahead of the CDR3 end, with the missing end drawn from the germline J gene. This sequence joins TRBV10-2 and TRBJ2-7; 7 nucleotides agree with TRBD2. CDR1 WSHSY and CDR2 SAAADI come from the germline V gene. With V trimmed by 0 bases and J by 0 bases, 5 bases remained unmatched. This CDR3 is built from 16 residues. CDR3 residues: CASSESGRGSSYEQYF. Incomplete CDR3 DNA: TGCGCCAGCAGTGAGTCGGGGCGGGGGAGCTCCTACGAG.

This clone appeared many times. Read sequence stops 3 residues before the CDR3 end, and the germline J gene provides the missing end. The chain couples TRBV10-1 to TRBJ2-1; TRBD1 is a possible D gene (5 bases). V lost 4 bases and J lost 8, with 15 bases in between. The V gene's germline CDR1 is WNHNN and CDR2 SYGVQD (reference sequence). CDR3 length equals 14 residues. Incomplete CDR3 DNA: TGCGCCAGCAGTGTGGCAGGGTCCGTGGATGAG. It encodes CASSVAGSVDE. The whole CDR3 reads CASSVAGSVDEQFF.

This clone appeared many times. The read terminates 3 residues ahead of where the CDR3 ends, so the germline J gene completes it. V usage is TRBV19 and J usage is TRBJ2-2; TRBD2 aligns across 8 bases. This CDR3 contains 13 residues. The J segment lost 6 bases and the V segment lost 3 bases, leaving 0 bases of the junction unmatched. From germline, CDR1 is LNHDA and CDR2 SQIVND (reference sequence). The covered CDR3 bases are TGTGCCAGTAGTATCGGGGGGGCCGGGGAG. Its protein product is CASSIGGAGE. Given in full, the CDR3 is CASSIGGAGELFF.

This clone occurred many times. The CDR3 extends 3 residues past the end of the read, so its final part is completed from the germline J gene. The V gene is TRBV28, the J gene TRBJ1-5; no firm D call. From germline, CDR1 is MDHEN and CDR2 SYDVKM. The V end was cut by 7 bases, the J end by 1 base, with 14 bases between. The CDR3 has 15 amino acids. The part of the CDR3 DNA that was read is TGTGCCAGCATAAGCGGGCAGACCAGCAATCAGCCC. Residues: CASISGQTSNQP. In full, the CDR3 reads CASISGQTSNQPQHF. The whole variable domain, filled in from reference TRBV28 and TRBJ1-5, reads DVKVTQSSRYLVKRTGEKVFLECVQDMDHENMFWYRQDPGLGLRLIYFSYDVKMKEKGDIPEGYSVSREKKERFSLILESASTNQTSMYLCASISGQTSNQPQHFGDGTRLSIL.